The TCR beta chain under discussion was sequenced for a study of OX40 agonist ivuxolimab in advanced cancers. As for the study in general: Dosing consisted of intravenous ivuxolimab at 0.01 to 10 mg/kg every 2 weeks. Partial responses were achieved by three patients, one with hepatocellular carcinoma and two with cutaneous melanoma. General observations from the study: Dosing at 0.1 to 3.0 mg/kg was accompanied by clonal expansion of CD4+ and CD8+ blood T cells by week 6.

Here immunoSEQ multiplex PCR was the method, and the copy in TCRdb shows in-frame clones only, minus some. The data hold about 99,000 clones, with roughly nine tenths observed a single time. To note about this clone: Antigen: not known.

The CDR3 sequence is 13 residues long. Germline CDR1 and CDR2: SGHTA and FQGNSA. Trimming stripped 5 bases from V and 9 bases from J, with 14 bases between. Blood samples were obtained at baseline, cycle 4 day 1, and cycle 7 day 1. The sequence came from an adult with an advanced solid tumor such as melanoma, head and neck, liver or kidney cancer. The sample here was CD4+ or CD8+ T cells sorted from blood, taken in a trial of the OX40 agonist ivuxolimab. The V and J genes are TRBV7-2 and TRBJ2-4; D is ambiguous. The CDR3 nucleotides read TGTGCCAGCAGCCCCGGGCAGAAGGTCATTCAGTACTTC. It is translated as CASSPGQKVIQYF.